This T cell receptor beta chain stems from a study of blood T cell repertoires in COVID-19. Across the study: Donors in the United States, Italy and Spain gave samples during acute or convalescent COVID-19.

Germline assignment: CDR1 LNHDA and CDR2 SQIVND (reference sequence). CDR3 size: 13 residues. Trimming left V 7 bases short and J 4 bases short, with 13 bases between. Source study methods: Cell counts per sample came from amplifying reference gene primers. Method: immunoSEQ multiplex PCR; TCRdb's copy keeps in-frame clones and lacks some. V and J calls and clone size come straight from that table; D and trimming were deduced from the DNA. The top ten clones hold around 4.6% of a sample with some 150,000 clones, approximately 90% of them seen once. V gene TRBV19 combines with J gene TRBJ2-5; perhaps TRBD1 as D (7 bases). The specimen was peripheral blood. The source of this sequence is a woman aged 60-70 years with active or convalescent COVID-19. CDR3 DNA: TGTGCCAGTACCCCAGGGGGGCCAGAGACCCAGTACTTC. This sequence encodes CASTPGGPETQYF.